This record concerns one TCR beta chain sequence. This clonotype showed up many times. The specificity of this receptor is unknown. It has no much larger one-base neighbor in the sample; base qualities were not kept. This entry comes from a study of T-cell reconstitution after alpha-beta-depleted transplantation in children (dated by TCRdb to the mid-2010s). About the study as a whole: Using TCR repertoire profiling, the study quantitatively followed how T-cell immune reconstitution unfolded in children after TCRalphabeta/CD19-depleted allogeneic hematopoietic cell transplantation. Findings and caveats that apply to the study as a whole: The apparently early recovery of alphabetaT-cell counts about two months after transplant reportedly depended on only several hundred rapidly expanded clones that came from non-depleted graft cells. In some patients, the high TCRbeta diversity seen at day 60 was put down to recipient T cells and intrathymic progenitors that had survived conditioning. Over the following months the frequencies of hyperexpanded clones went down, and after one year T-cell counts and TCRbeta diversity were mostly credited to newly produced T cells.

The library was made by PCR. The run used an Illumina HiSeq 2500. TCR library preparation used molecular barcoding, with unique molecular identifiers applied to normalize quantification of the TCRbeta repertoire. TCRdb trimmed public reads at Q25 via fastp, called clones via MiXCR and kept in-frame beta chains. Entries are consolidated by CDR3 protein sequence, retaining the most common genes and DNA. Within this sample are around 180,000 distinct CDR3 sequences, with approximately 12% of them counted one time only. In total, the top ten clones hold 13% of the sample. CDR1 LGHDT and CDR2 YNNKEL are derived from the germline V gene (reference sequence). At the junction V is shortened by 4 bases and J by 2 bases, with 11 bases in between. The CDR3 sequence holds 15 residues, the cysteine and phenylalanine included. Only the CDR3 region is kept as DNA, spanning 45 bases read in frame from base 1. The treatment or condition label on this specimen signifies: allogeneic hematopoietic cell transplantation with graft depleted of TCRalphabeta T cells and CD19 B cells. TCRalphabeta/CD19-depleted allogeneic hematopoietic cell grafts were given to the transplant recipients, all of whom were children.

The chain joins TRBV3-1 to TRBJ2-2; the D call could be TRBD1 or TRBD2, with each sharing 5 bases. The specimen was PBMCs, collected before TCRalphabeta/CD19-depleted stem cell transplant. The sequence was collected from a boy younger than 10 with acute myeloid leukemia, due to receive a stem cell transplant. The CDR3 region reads CASSPPGLNTGELFF. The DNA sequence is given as TGTGCCAGCAGCCCACCGGGGCTAAACACCGGGGAGCTGTTTTTT. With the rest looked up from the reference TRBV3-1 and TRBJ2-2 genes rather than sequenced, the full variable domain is DTAVSQTPKYLVTQMGNDKSIKCEQNLGHDTMYWYKQDSKKFLKIMFSYNNKELIINETVPNRFSPKSPDKAHLNLHINSLELGDSAVYFCASSPPGLNTGELFFGEGSRLTVL.